Below, 26 T cell receptor beta chains from the same sample are listed, as sequenced in a study of cytomegalovirus exposure and HLA in healthy donors. Use of 60 Vbeta and 13 Jbeta primers characterized the PCR. Clones were sequenced by immunoSEQ multiplex PCR, and TCRdb holds only the in-frame ones, with some missing. The data contain some 97,000 clones, around 80% of them seen just once; the ten biggest clones take up about 4.2%. Specimen: PBMCs. The source is a woman between 45 and 60 years old in good health and CMV-seropositive.

The chain is built from TRBV6-6 and TRBJ1-1; D not resolved. V was clipped by 7 bases and J by 5 bases, with 20 bases between them. The V gene's germline CDR1 is MNHNY and CDR2 SVGAGI (reference sequence). This CDR3 comprises 15 residues. For the CDR3, the DNA is TGTGCCAGCACCCCACCCAATTTTGCGGGGACTGAAGCTTTCTTT. Translation gives CASTPPNFAGTEAFF.

The chain is built from TRBV5-1 and TRBJ2-5; a weak D match, TRBD2 (5 bases). V dropped 7 bases and J dropped 1 base, with 20 bases sitting between them. This CDR3 contains 16 residues. CDR1 and CDR2 from the germline V gene are SGHRS and YFSETQ. CDR3 in amino acids: CASVVTGIFSQETQYF. CDR3 DNA sequence: TGCGCCAGCGTTGTAACGGGGATATTCTCCCAAGAGACCCAGTACTTC.

The rearrangement uses TRBV7-3 and TRBJ2-1; TRBD1 aligns across 7 bases. The CDR3 totals 13 residues. CDR1 is SGHTA, CDR2 FQGTGA, per germline. The ends lost 5 bases at V and 8 bases at J; junction bases unmatched: 6. The CDR3 DNA follows: TGTGCCAGCAGCGCCGACAGGGCACATGAGCAGTTCTTC. The encoded protein is CASSADRAHEQFF.

This clone was picked up one time. V and J are TRBV4-2 and TRBJ2-7; TRBD2 is a possible D gene (6 bases). The CDR3 contains 17 residues. The V gene's germline CDR1 is LGHNA and CDR2 YNFKEQ. The V end was cut by 2 bases, the J end by 2 bases, with 19 bases between. As DNA, the CDR3 is TGTGCCAGCAGCCAAAAGGGAGGTCCGGGGGAAACCTACGAGCAGTACTTC. Amino acid sequence: CASSQKGGPGETYEQYF.

In its sample, this clone was seen once. The V gene is TRBV6-6, the J gene TRBJ1-1, with D maybe TRBD1 (5 bases). CDR1 and CDR2 from the germline V gene are MNHNY and SVGAGI (reference sequence). V lost 5 bases and J 3 bases, leaving 13 bases between the germline ends. The CDR3 is made up of 14 amino acids. The CDR3 here is CASSGGGRYTEAFF. The CDR3 region has the DNA TGTGCCAGCAGTGGGGGAGGAAGATACACTGAAGCTTTCTTT.

This chain connects TRBV27 to TRBJ2-5; TRBD2 agrees at 15 bases. The CDR3 has 15 residues. Germline loops: CDR1 MNHEY, CDR2 SMNVEV (reference sequence). Trimming cost V 8 bases and J 5 bases; bases outside gene matches: 6. CDR3 bases: TGTGCCAGCGGGGGGACTAGCGGGGGGCAGGAGACCCAGTACTTC. This sequence encodes CASGGTSGGQETQYF.

The chain links TRBV10-1 to TRBJ2-7; possible D gene TRBD1, 5 bases. The CDR3 has 12 residues. The V and J ends lost 2 bases and 4 bases respectively, with 6 bases between them. The germline V gene has CDR1 WNHNN and CDR2 SYGVQD (reference sequence). The CDR3 sequence: CASSEGAYEQYF. The DNA of the CDR3 is TGCGCCAGCAGTGAGGGGGCTTACGAGCAGTACTTC.

The rearrangement uses TRBV29-1 and TRBJ2-7, with TRBD1 matching 12 bases. V shed 1 base, J shed 4 bases, and the junction held 2 bases outside the gene matches. The CDR3 has 14 residues. Germline V lookup: CDR1 SQVTM, CDR2 ANQGSEA. In DNA form, the CDR3 reads TGCAGCGTTGAAGGGGGACAGGGGGCTTACGAGCAGTACTTC. Amino acid sequence: CSVEGGQGAYEQYF.

The gene calls are TRBV29-1 and TRBJ1-1; D may be TRBD1 (5 bases). Germline V gene lookup returns CDR1 SQVTM and CDR2 ANQGSEA. CDR3 length: 12 residues. Trimming shortened V by 5 bases and J by 5 bases, and 12 bases separated the two germline ends. CDR3 loop: CSVRGGGTEAFF. CDR3 nucleotides: TGCAGCGTTAGGGGAGGAGGGACTGAAGCTTTCTTT.

The chain has TRBV30 and TRBJ1-1; maybe TRBD1 (6 bases). Per germline, CDR1 GTSNPN and CDR2 SVGIG (reference sequence). The CDR3 sequence is 13 residues long. V was clipped by 1 base and J by 11 bases, with 17 bases between them. CDR3: CAWSAPGAPSAFF. The CDR3, as DNA: TGTGCCTGGAGTGCCCCAGGGGCCCCCTCGGCTTTCTTT.

J is TRBJ2-2 and V is TRBV11-1, with 8 bases lining up with TRBD1. Germline trimming cut 2 bases from V and 2 bases from J; bases unmatched to any gene: 4. The germline V gene encodes CDR1 SGHAT and CDR2 FQDESV (reference sequence). This CDR3 is 16 amino acids long. The CDR3 sequence: CASSLRRGRNTGELFF. CDR3 sequence (DNA): TGTGCCAGCAGCTTACGCAGGGGGCGCAACACCGGGGAGCTGTTTTTT.

This clone was seen more than once but under ten times. No DNA is shown, since the ends of the CDR3 on it are uncertain; the CDR3 is the one TCRdb lists. V gene TRBV6-1 combines with J gene TRBJ2-7; the table's D call of TRBD1 was not tested on the DNA. The CDR3 extends over 14 residues, inclusive of both ends. Germline CDR1 reads MNHNS; CDR2 reads SASEGT. The CDR3 is CASSEVGQGAIRYF.

The genes are TRBV6-5 and TRBJ1-4; D unresolved. Germline V gene sequence: CDR1 MNHEY, CDR2 SVGAGI. The CDR3 consists of 15 residues. V lost 0 bases and J 7 bases, leaving 12 bases between the germline ends. The DNA for the CDR3 is TGTGCCAGCAGTTACTCGATACCAGGAGGTGAAAAACTGTTTTTT. It translates to CASSYSIPGGEKLFF.

This clone was found once. One end of the junction is discordant with germline, which a read error may explain. For the CDR3, the DNA is TGTGCCAGCAGTTTATCTAAGCCCTACGAGCGGTACTTC. This encodes CASSLSKPYERYF. The chain joins TRBV27 to TRBJ2-7; D is uncertain. Germline V CDR1 and CDR2: MNHEY, SMNVEV (reference sequence). CDR3 size: 13 residues.

The chain links TRBV9 to TRBJ1-1; 8 bases match TRBD1. Germline trimming cut 4 bases from V and 0 bases from J; bases unmatched to any gene: 5. CDR1 is SGDLS, CDR2 YYNGEE, per germline. This CDR3 contains 15 residues. The CDR3 region is CASSPRTGLNTEAFF. The CDR3 region has the DNA TGTGCCAGCAGCCCCCGGACAGGGTTGAACACTGAAGCTTTCTTT.

This clone was detected only a few times. The DNA for the CDR3 is TGTGCCAGCAGCTTGACAGGTACCCTCGGTCAGCCCCAGCATTTT. It specifies CASSLTGTLGQPQHF. The rearrangement uses TRBV7-9 and TRBJ1-5; possible D gene TRBD1, 6 bases. Between the trimmed V and J ends, which lost 3 bases and 6 bases, there was a span of 15 bases. This CDR3 comprises 15 residues. Germline assignment: CDR1 SEHNR and CDR2 FQNEAQ (reference sequence).

The rearrangement joins TRBV10-1 to TRBJ2-5; 8 bases are a match to TRBD1. Near its end, the DNA agrees better with TRBJ2-7, so the J call may be wrong. The CDR3 spans 16 residues. CDR1 and CDR2 (germline): WNHNN, SYGVQD (reference sequence). Written as DNA, the CDR3 is TGCGCCAGCAGTGAGTCTGTGAGGGACAGGACCTACGAGCAGTACTTC. Its protein product is CASSESVRDRTYEQYF.

The chain joins TRBV6-1 to TRBJ2-1; weak D call: TRBD1 (6 bases). This CDR3 is 16 amino acids long. V was cut by 3 bases and J by 0 bases, with 12 bases left in between. Germline assignment: CDR1 MNHNS and CDR2 SASEGT. The DNA of the CDR3 is TGTGCCAGCAGTGATCCACAGGGCAGCTCCTACAATGAGCAGTTCTTC. It is translated as CASSDPQGSSYNEQFF.

The chain uses TRBV7-2 and TRBJ2-1, with 8 nucleotides matching TRBD1. This CDR3 region has 15 residues. V shed 3 bases and J 6 bases; nucleotides not matched to a gene: 7. Germline V gives CDR1 SGHTA, CDR2 FQGNSA. In DNA, the CDR3 is TGTGCCAGCAGCTTGGCCTGGACAGGGAGCAATGAGCAGTTCTTC. Its protein is CASSLAWTGSNEQFF.

For this clone: One end of the junction is discordant with germline, which a read error may explain. The same CDR3 is also encoded by other DNA sequences in this sample. V is TRBV7-9 and J is TRBJ2-7; D call uncertain. Germline V gene sequence: CDR1 SEHNR, CDR2 FQNEAQ (reference sequence). CDR3 length: 13 residues. This chain's CDR3 is CASSLTYPYEQYF. The CDR3, as DNA: TGTGCCAGCAGCTTAACTTACCCCTATGAGCAGTACTTC.

The chain carries TRBV6-1 and TRBJ2-1; 12 bases line up with TRBD2. V was clipped by 3 bases and J by 8 bases; unmatched bases: 8. This CDR3 has 16 amino acids. Germline V gene data show CDR1 as MNHNS and CDR2 as SASEGT. In DNA form, the CDR3 reads TGTGCCAGCAGTGAGGCGACTAGCGGGAGCTTCGATGAGCAGTTCTTC. Its translation: CASSEATSGSFDEQFF.

The rearrangement uses TRBV4-1 and TRBJ1-4; TRBD1 might be the D (6 bases). V lost 1 base, J lost 6 bases, and 18 bases lay in between. The CDR3 has 17 residues. Germline V gene sequence: CDR1 MGHRA, CDR2 YSYEKL. Here the CDR3 reads CASSQGGPGSADEKLFF. CDR3 in DNA: TGCGCCAGCAGCCAAGGGGGGCCGGGGAGCGCCGATGAAAAACTGTTTTTT.

The chain is built from TRBV19 and TRBJ2-1, with a weak D call TRBD2 (5 bases). The CDR3 is made up of 16 amino acids. Germline CDR1 and CDR2: LNHDA and SQIVND (reference sequence). V gave up 7 bases and J gave up 0 bases, with 16 bases separating them. Written as DNA, the CDR3 is TGTGCCAGTATTAGGTCTAGCATAACCTCCTACAATGAGCAGTTCTTC. Its translation: CASIRSSITSYNEQFF.

The rearrangement links TRBV5-1 to TRBJ2-5, with unresolved D. Germline-derived CDR1 and CDR2 are SGHRS and YFSETQ. The V end was cut by 4 bases, the J end by 5 bases, with 12 bases between. The CDR3 is 13 residues long. The DNA of the CDR3 is TGCGCCAGCAGCCCGGTAGACTGGGAGACCCAGTACTTC. This translates into CASSPVDWETQYF.

The chain uses TRBV7-9 and TRBJ1-6; the match to TRBD1 covers 9 bases. With 5 bases clipped from V and 6 bases from J, the junction kept 2 bases outside the gene matches. The CDR3 consists of 14 residues. Per germline, CDR1 SEHNR and CDR2 FQNEAQ (reference sequence). CDR3 region: CASSAGQGNSPLHF. The CDR3 DNA is TGTGCCAGCAGCGCGGGACAGGGTAATTCACCCCTCCACTTT.

V is TRBV6-1 and J is TRBJ1-2, with D hard to call. CDR1 MNHNS and CDR2 SASEGT come from the germline V gene. V was cut by 2 bases and J by 8 bases, with 15 bases left in between. The CDR3 consists of 14 residues. The CDR3 here is CASSEYNDKGGYTF. The CDR3 DNA is TGTGCCAGCAGTGAATACAATGACAAAGGCGGCTACACCTTC.